These 6 T cell receptor beta chains share one sample of origin, sequenced in a study of control samples from healthy donors and cancer patients. Repertoires were generated with immunoSEQ multiplex PCR, while TCRdb's copy carries only in-frame clones and drops some. The profile shows around 70,000 clones, less than 95% of them singletons. The sequencing input was blood. The receptors derive from a woman aged 25 to 39 in good health.

This chain links TRBV28 with TRBJ1-4, with TRBD1 identical over 7 bases. This CDR3 contains 16 residues. CDR1 is MDHEN, CDR2 SYDVKM, per germline. V gave up 5 bases and J gave up 7 bases; unmatched junction bases: 13. The CDR3 here is CASSPSPEQGVEKLFF. Written as DNA, the CDR3 is TGTGCCAGCAGTCCTTCCCCAGAGCAGGGGGTTGAAAAACTGTTTTTT.

The V call is TRBV5-1, the J call TRBJ1-1; the match to TRBD1 covers 9 bases. The junction had 7 bases not matched to a gene; V was cut back by 4 bases and J by 3 bases. The CDR3 contains 15 residues. From germline, CDR1 is SGHRS and CDR2 YFSETQ. DNA for the CDR3: TGCGCCAGCAGCAGGGACAGGGCTAAGGACACTGAAGCTTTCTTT. Translating it yields CASSRDRAKDTEAFF.

The gene calls are TRBV29-1 and TRBJ1-2; TRBD1 matches at 7 bases. CDR1 is SQVTM, CDR2 ANQGSEA, per germline. This CDR3 contains 13 residues. With 6 bases clipped from V and 1 base from J, the junction kept 5 bases outside the gene matches. CDR3 DNA: TGCAGCGTAACAAACAGGGGTAACTATGGCTACACCTTC. Translated: CSVTNRGNYGYTF.

The V and J genes are TRBV18 and TRBJ1-1; D possibly corresponds to TRBD1 (5 bases). This CDR3 is 15 amino acids long. Germline V gene sequence: CDR1 KGHSH, CDR2 LQKENI. Trimming cost V 3 bases and J 0 bases, with 11 bases left between them. In DNA form, the CDR3 reads TGTGCCAGCTCACCTACACTGGGACTGAACACTGAAGCTTTCTTT. Translating gives CASSPTLGLNTEAFF.

This chain uses TRBV15 with TRBJ1-1; D uncertain. The CDR3 runs to 14 residues. V lost 0 bases and J 1 base, leaving 6 bases between the germline ends. The germline V gene has CDR1 LNHNV and CDR2 YYDKDF (reference sequence). CDR3 nucleotide sequence: TGTGCCACCAGCAGAGAGGCAGGGAACACTGAAGCTTTCTTT. Translated, it gives CATSREAGNTEAFF.

The rearrangement links TRBV13 to TRBJ1-6; no clear D. Germline loops: CDR1 PRHDT, CDR2 FYEKMQ (reference sequence). The V gene lost 5 bases and the J gene lost 13 bases, with 18 bases spanning the gap. The CDR3 has 14 amino acids. CDR3: CASSPRTGYHPLHF. In DNA, the CDR3 is TGTGCCAGCAGCCCAAGGACTGGTTATCACCCCCTCCACTTT.